This T cell receptor (beta chain) was recorded in a study of human T cells and chemical hapten exposure. MiXCR, applied by TCRdb to the RACE reads, yields one record per CDR3 protein. This table has 65,000 to 90,000 distinct CDR3 sequences, around 13% appearing once. Unmatched junction bases numbered 6, after V lost 6 bases and J lost 5 bases. The length of the CDR3 is 15 residues. Time point meaning: pre-sensitization, week 0. Treatment denoted: therapeutic diphenylcyclopropenone sensitization with weekly scalp DPC. Sequencing was performed on whole blood, taken in connection with sensitization to the hapten diphenylcyclopropenone (DPC). The TCR was taken from a woman aged 50 to 60 with alopecia areata. Some clones in this sample may be carry-over from other donors' samples. The gene calls are TRBV12-3 or TRBV12-4 and TRBJ2-2, with 10 bases that match TRBD2. CDR3 in DNA: TGTGCCAGCAGGGGGGGACTAGCGAGGACCGGGGAGCTGTTTTTT. It codes for CASRGGLARTGELFF.